The 28 T cell receptor beta chains below were found in one sample sequenced in a study of cytotoxic CD8 clonotypes in ibrutinib-treated CLL. Using immunoSEQ multiplex PCR, the repertoire was profiled, and TCRdb retains in-frame clones only, with some absent. The table has about 130,000 clones, around 80% seen once. The specimen comprised PBMCs, sampled after 24 months of ibrutinib treatment. The source is a human donor with chronic lymphocytic leukemia.

This chain joins TRBV18 and TRBJ2-3, with a weak D call TRBD1 (5 bases). V was clipped by 0 bases and J by 6 bases, with 13 bases between them. Germline CDR1 is KGHSH and CDR2 is LQKENI. The CDR3 consists of 15 residues. CDR3 coding DNA: TGTGCCAGCTCACCACCTTCCAGGGCATTGGATACGCAGTATTTT. Translating gives CASSPPSRALDTQYF.

Remarks on this clone: Its ends do not fully match the called genes, so a read error is possible. The rearrangement uses TRBV2 and TRBJ1-4; D not certain. The CDR3 contains 11 residues. Germline values: CDR1 SNHLY, CDR2 FYNNEI. In nucleotides, the CDR3 is TGTGCCAGCAGTGATTTTCGGGTCGGGGTTTTT. Its protein is CASSDFRVGVF.

This clone was counted between two and nine times. The rearrangement links TRBV10-3 to TRBJ1-5; the match to TRBD1 covers 8 bases. CDR1 ENHRY and CDR2 SYGVKD come from the germline V gene. The CDR3 consists of 14 residues. V lost 2 bases to trimming and J lost 6 bases; unmatched junction nucleotides: 3. This CDR3 reads CAISEGTGGQPQHF. The CDR3 nucleotides are TGTGCCATCAGTGAGGGTACAGGGGGTCAGCCCCAGCATTTT.

This chain links TRBV30 with TRBJ2-7, with no clear D. The CDR3 has 10 amino acids. Germline-derived CDR1 and CDR2 are GTSNPN and SVGIG (reference sequence). The V and J ends lost 2 bases and 5 bases respectively, with 4 bases between them. The CDR3, as DNA: TGTGCCTGGAGTTCTAACGAGCAGTACTTC. Its translation is CAWSSNEQYF. Looking up the rest from reference TRBV30 and TRBJ2-7 gives the full variable domain: SQTIHQWPATLVQPVGSPLSLECTVEGTSNPNLYWYRQAAGRGLQLLFYSVGIGQISSEVPQNLSASRPQDRQFILSSKKLLLSDSGFYLCAWSSNEQYFGPGTRLTVT.

The rearrangement uses TRBV7-9 and TRBJ2-7; 7 nucleotides align to TRBD1. The germline V gene encodes CDR1 SEHNR and CDR2 FQNEAQ (reference sequence). V trimming: 5 bases; J trimming: 4 bases; junction bases outside the gene matches: 8. The CDR3 extends over 14 amino acids. The CDR3 DNA reads as TGTGCCAGCAGCCCCCCGAGGGACAGATACGAGCAGTACTTC. Encoded protein: CASSPPRDRYEQYF.

The genes are TRBV29-1 and TRBJ2-7, with 7 bases identical to TRBD2. The germline gives CDR1 SQVTM, CDR2 ANQGSEA. Trimming took 7 bases from V and 1 from J; bases not matched to a gene: 13. The CDR3 length is 15 residues. For the CDR3, the DNA is TGCAGCGCCCTCAGCTACGGGGGGATTTCCTACGAGCAGTACTTC. Encoded protein: CSALSYGGISYEQYF.

For this clone: Other DNA sequences in this specimen translate into the identical CDR3. The chain recombines TRBV5-6 with TRBJ1-2; D uncertain. The CDR3 spans 11 residues. The V end was cut by 3 bases, the J end by 6 bases, with 6 bases between. Germline V gene data show CDR1 as SGHDT and CDR2 as YYEEEE. In nucleotides, the CDR3 is TGTGCCAGCAGCTACGGGGATGGCTACACCTTC. This gives the protein CASSYGDGYTF.

In DNA, the CDR3 is TGTGCCAGCAGCTTGGGGGGGGGCCACCTCCAGACCCAGTACTTC. Its translation: CASSLGGGHLQTQYF. The chain recombines TRBV7-2 with TRBJ2-5, with D perhaps TRBD2 (7 bases). CDR3 length: 15 residues. The germline V gene has CDR1 SGHTA and CDR2 FQGNSA. V was pared by 3 bases and J by 6 bases, with 17 bases between. The entire variable domain, with the rest obtained from reference TRBV7-2 and TRBJ2-5, is as follows: GAGVSQSPSNKVTEKGKDVELRCDPISGHTALYWYRQSLGQGLEFLIYFQGNSAPDKSGLPSDRFSAERTGGSVSTLTIQRTQQEDSAVYLCASSLGGGHLQTQYFGPGTRLLVL.

The table lists this clone with a count of one. This chain uses TRBV10-3 with TRBJ2-1, with a possible D match to TRBD1 (6 bases). This CDR3 spans 11 amino acids. V was pared by 6 bases and J by 15 bases, with 15 bases between. The germline V gene has CDR1 ENHRY and CDR2 SYGVKD. As DNA, the CDR3 is TGTGCCATCAGGGCACAGGGTGGGACGTTCTTC. Its protein is CAIRAQGGTFF.

The chain employs TRBV5-1 and TRBJ2-4; TRBD1 is a possible D gene (6 bases). V was clipped by 1 base and J by 9 bases, with 14 bases between them. The CDR3 length is 14 residues. CDR1 and CDR2 from the germline V gene are SGHRS and YFSETQ. In DNA form, the CDR3 reads TGCGCCAGCAGCTTGACAAACAGGGAAAGCATTCAGTACTTC. It is translated as CASSLTNRESIQYF.

The chain combines TRBV7-2 with TRBJ1-2, with 7 bases that match TRBD1. This CDR3 is built from 14 residues. After removal of 7 bases from V and 3 bases from J, the junction contained 8 bases not matched to a gene. Germline CDR1 is SGHTA and CDR2 is FQGNSA. CDR3 sequence: CASIVGTADYGYTF. The CDR3 DNA reads TGTGCCAGCATCGTCGGGACAGCGGACTATGGCTACACCTTC.

The chain has TRBV10-3 and TRBJ2-7, with D maybe TRBD2 (5 bases). Germline V gene lookup returns CDR1 ENHRY and CDR2 SYGVKD. The germline V and J ends were trimmed by 8 bases and 3 bases, with 14 bases remaining between them. This CDR3 contains 13 residues. The CDR3 DNA reads TGTGCCATCGGCCCAGACGGGGTCTACGAGCAGTACTTC. This sequence encodes CAIGPDGVYEQYF.

The chain recombines TRBV13 with TRBJ2-7; 7 positions agree with TRBD1. Per germline, CDR1 PRHDT and CDR2 FYEKMQ (reference sequence). J was trimmed by 2 bases and V by 5 bases; bases with no gene match: 12. The CDR3 has 16 amino acids. In DNA form, the CDR3 reads TGTGCCAGCAGCGCCACGACTGACAGGGTGGCCTACGAGCAGTACTTC. Amino acids: CASSATTDRVAYEQYF.

This chain uses TRBV14 with TRBJ1-3; D not certain. Germline CDR1 and CDR2: SGHDN and FVKESK. This CDR3 comprises 15 residues. The ends were cut back, 1 base at V and 1 base at J, with 8 bases in the middle. CDR3 DNA: TGTGCCAGCAGCCAAGTTTTGGGATCTGGAAACACCATATATTTT. Protein product: CASSQVLGSGNTIYF.

The chain employs TRBV7-9 and TRBJ1-5; 8 bases align to TRBD1. Trimming removed 1 base from V and 7 bases from J; junction bases left unmatched: 6. Germline CDR1 SEHNR, CDR2 FQNEAQ (reference sequence). This CDR3 comprises 15 residues. This CDR3 reads CASSLDAGGGQPQHF. Written as DNA, the CDR3 is TGTGCCAGCAGCTTAGACGCAGGGGGCGGCCAGCCCCAGCATTTT. The whole variable domain, filled in from reference TRBV7-9 and TRBJ1-5, reads DTGVSQNPRHKITKRGQNVTFRCDPISEHNRLYWYRQTLGQGPEFLTYFQNEAQLEKSRLLSDRFSAERPKGSFSTLEIQRTEQGDSAMYLCASSLDAGGGQPQHFGDGTRLSIL.

The chain joins TRBV19 to TRBJ2-7; TRBD1 is a possible D gene (6 bases). The V gene's germline CDR1 is LNHDA and CDR2 SQIVND (reference sequence). The CDR3 spans 15 residues. V lost 7 bases and J lost 1, with 17 bases in between. The CDR3 protein is CASKLLDSGSYEQYF. Written as DNA, the CDR3 is TGTGCCAGTAAATTATTGGACAGCGGATCCTACGAGCAGTACTTC. The variable domain in full, completed from reference TRBV19 and TRBJ2-7, reads DGGITQSPKYLFRKEGQNVTLSCEQNLNHDAMYWYRQDPGQGLRLIYYSQIVNDFQKGDIAEGYSVSREKKESFPLTVTSAQKNPTAFYLCASKLLDSGSYEQYFGPGTRLTVT.

This chain links TRBV28 with TRBJ2-2, with TRBD1 matching 8 bases. CDR3 size: 18 residues. Germline CDR1 MDHEN, CDR2 SYDVKM. V shed 3 bases and J 2 bases; nucleotides not matched to a gene: 11. CDR3 sequence: CASSFDRGGWDNTGELFF. DNA of the CDR3: TGTGCCAGCAGTTTCGACAGGGGAGGATGGGATAACACCGGGGAGCTGTTTTTT.

The chain couples TRBV5-1 to TRBJ2-7, with 8 bases aligning to TRBD2. With 4 bases clipped from V and 2 bases from J, the junction kept 2 bases outside the gene matches. Germline CDR1 reads SGHRS; CDR2 reads YFSETQ. The CDR3 loop spans 13 amino acids. DNA for the CDR3: TGCGCCAGCAGCCAGGGACTAGCCTACGAGCAGTACTTC. Protein product: CASSQGLAYEQYF. Full variable domain (remainder filled in from reference TRBV5-1 and TRBJ2-7): KAGVTQTPRYLIKTRGQQVTLSCSPISGHRSVSWYQQTPGQGLQFLFEYFSETQRNKGNFPGRFSGRQFSNSRSEMNVSTLELGDSALYLCASSQGLAYEQYFGPGTRLTVT.

The V and J genes are TRBV30 and TRBJ2-7; a possible D gene is TRBD2 (6 bases). V was trimmed by 5 bases and J by 1 base, leaving 21 bases between them. Looked up from germline, CDR1 is GTSNPN and CDR2 is SVGIG (reference sequence). This CDR3 is 16 amino acids long. Here the CDR3 reads CAWEAKGLPRSYEQYF. CDR3 nucleotide sequence: TGTGCCTGGGAAGCCAAGGGACTTCCGCGGTCCTACGAGCAGTACTTC.

This clone occurred once. The chain combines TRBV5-1 with TRBJ1-2; 9 bases align to TRBD1. The CDR3 contains 15 residues. J was trimmed by 2 bases and V by 4 bases; bases with no gene match: 6. CDR1 is SGHRS, CDR2 YFSETQ, per germline. This chain's CDR3 is CASSPGTGKNYGYTF. CDR3 coding DNA: TGCGCCAGCAGCCCAGGGACAGGGAAAAACTATGGCTACACCTTC.

The chain combines TRBV5-1 with TRBJ1-3, with TRBD1 matching 8 bases. The CDR3 contains 16 residues. Germline V gene lookup returns CDR1 SGHRS and CDR2 YFSETQ. V gave up 4 bases and J gave up 0 bases; unmatched junction bases: 6. This chain's CDR3 is CASSGGQAFSGNTIYF. The CDR3 nucleotides read TGCGCCAGCAGCGGGGGACAGGCCTTCTCTGGAAACACCATATATTTT.

The V gene is TRBV6-5, the J gene TRBJ2-2; possibly TRBD1 for D (6 bases). CDR1 is MNHEY and CDR2 is SVGAGI in the germline V gene. The CDR3 consists of 14 residues. V shed 3 bases and J shed 8 bases, with 13 bases lying between them. This chain's CDR3 is CASSYFGGSGELFF. CDR3 coding DNA: TGTGCCAGCAGTTATTTTGGGGGCTCGGGGGAGCTGTTTTTT.

The rearrangement links TRBV7-9 to TRBJ1-5; 8 bases fit TRBD1. In germline, CDR1 is SEHNR, CDR2 FQNEAQ (reference sequence). The CDR3 sequence is 13 residues long. Trimming took 5 bases from V and 11 from J; bases not matched to a gene: 8. The CDR3 loop is CASSPPGQVAQHF. Written as DNA, the CDR3 is TGTGCCAGCAGCCCACCGGGACAGGTGGCCCAGCATTTT. Supplemented by reference TRBV7-9 and TRBJ1-5, the full variable domain reads DTGVSQNPRHKITKRGQNVTFRCDPISEHNRLYWYRQTLGQGPEFLTYFQNEAQLEKSRLLSDRFSAERPKGSFSTLEIQRTEQGDSAMYLCASSPPGQVAQHFGDGTRLSIL.

The V call is TRBV6-4, the J call TRBJ2-3; TRBD1 matches 7 bases. The V segment lost 5 bases and the J segment 0 bases; nucleotides outside the gene matches: 8. The CDR3 contains 16 residues. CDR1 and CDR2 from the germline V gene are MRHNA and SNTAGT. The CDR3 DNA is TGTGCCAGCAGTTCAACAGGGGTGAGGAGCACAGATACGCAGTATTTT. Protein product: CASSSTGVRSTDTQYF.

This sequence joins TRBV27 and TRBJ1-5, with no clear D. This CDR3 region has 17 residues. CDR1 is MNHEY, CDR2 SMNVEV, per germline (reference sequence). Trimming pared 9 bases from V and 0 bases from J, leaving 21 bases between. The CDR3 sequence: CASHPPLRTYSNQPQHF. The CDR3, as DNA: TGTGCCAGTCACCCCCCACTCAGAACTTATAGCAATCAGCCCCAGCATTTT.

This clone was recorded a few times. This sequence joins TRBV9 and TRBJ1-3; 7 bases line up with TRBD1. CDR1 is SGDLS and CDR2 is YYNGEE in the germline V gene. This CDR3 contains 15 residues. V trimming: 4 bases; J trimming: 1 base; junction bases outside the gene matches: 5. CDR3 sequence (DNA): TGTGCCAGCAGCCACCTGACAGGGTCTGGAAACACCATATATTTT. Translation gives CASSHLTGSGNTIYF. Full variable domain (remainder filled in from reference TRBV9 and TRBJ1-3): DSGVTQTPKHLITATGQRVTLRCSPRSGDLSVYWYQQSLDQGLQFLIQYYNGEERAKGNILERFSAQQFPDLHSELNLSSLELGDSALYFCASSHLTGSGNTIYFGEGSWLTVV.

The chain joins TRBV2 to TRBJ2-2; D might be TRBD1 (5 bases). The CDR3 length is 16 residues. The germline V gene has CDR1 SNHLY and CDR2 FYNNEI. Trimming cost V 0 bases and J 4 bases, with 12 bases left between them. As DNA, the CDR3 is TGTGCCAGCAGTGAAGCGACAGCTACCGTCACCGGGGAGCTGTTTTTT. Amino acids: CASSEATATVTGELFF.

The V gene is TRBV19, the J gene TRBJ2-7, with 12 positions matching TRBD2. The CDR3 is 17 residues long. Germline lookup yields CDR1 LNHDA and CDR2 SQIVND (reference sequence). Germline trimming cut 3 bases from V and 3 bases from J; bases unmatched to any gene: 9. CDR3 nucleotide sequence: TGTGCCAGTAGTATGGGGACTAGCGGGCCCTTGGGCTACGAGCAGTACTTC. Its translation: CASSMGTSGPLGYEQYF. Full variable domain (missing parts from reference TRBV19 and TRBJ2-7): DGGITQSPKYLFRKEGQNVTLSCEQNLNHDAMYWYRQDPGQGLRLIYYSQIVNDFQKGDIAEGYSVSREKKESFPLTVTSAQKNPTAFYLCASSMGTSGPLGYEQYFGPGTRLTVT.